The 26 T cell receptor beta chains presented below share a single source sample, sequenced in a study of blood T cell repertoires in COVID-19. TCRdb's table, derived via immunoSEQ multiplex PCR, lists solely in-frame clones and lacks some. The sample has some 300,000 clones; 80% to 90% are singletons. Sequenced input: peripheral blood. These receptors came from a woman aged 45-60 years with COVID-19, enrolled during active disease.

This clone has a handful of counts. The rearrangement joins TRBV11-2 to TRBJ2-7, with TRBD1 identical over 10 bases. Germline V lookup: CDR1 SGHAT, CDR2 FQNNGV. V shed 1 base and J 2 bases; nucleotides not matched to a gene: 5. CDR3 size: 16 residues. CDR3 coding DNA: TGTGCCAGCAGCTTAGGAAGGGACAGGGGAGCCTACGAGCAGTACTTC. This translates into CASSLGRDRGAYEQYF.

This sequence joins TRBV5-1 and TRBJ1-3, with 7 positions matching TRBD1. The V and J ends lost 4 bases and 4 bases, in that order; junction bases with no gene match: 8. The CDR3 has 15 residues. Germline assignment: CDR1 SGHRS and CDR2 YFSETQ. This chain's CDR3 is CASSVSPGQGNTIYF. CDR3 DNA sequence: TGCGCCAGCAGCGTGAGTCCGGGACAGGGAAACACCATATATTTT.

CDR3 protein: CASSLAGQDSPLHF. CDR3 DNA: TGCGCCAGCAGCTTGGCTGGACAGGACTCACCCCTCCACTTT. The V gene is TRBV5-1, the J gene TRBJ1-6; the match to TRBD1 covers 7 bases. With 0 bases clipped from V and 10 bases from J, the junction kept 4 bases outside the gene matches. Germline CDR1 and CDR2: SGHRS and YFSETQ. There are 14 residues in the CDR3.

The rearrangement links TRBV9 to TRBJ2-1; 14 bases line up with TRBD2. Germline loops: CDR1 SGDLS, CDR2 YYNGEE. This CDR3 contains 16 residues. The junction had 3 bases not matched to a gene; V was cut back by 0 bases and J by 7 bases. The CDR3 is CASSVVGTSGRNEQFF. In DNA form, the CDR3 reads TGTGCCAGCAGCGTAGTTGGGACTAGCGGGAGAAATGAGCAGTTCTTC. The full variable domain, with the rest looked up from reference TRBV9 and TRBJ2-1, is DSGVTQTPKHLITATGQRVTLRCSPRSGDLSVYWYQQSLDQGLQFLIQYYNGEERAKGNILERFSAQQFPDLHSELNLSSLELGDSALYFCASSVVGTSGRNEQFFGPGTRLTVL.

The rearrangement joins TRBV15 to TRBJ2-3; D is uncertain. Germline V gene sequence: CDR1 LNHNV, CDR2 YYDKDF (reference sequence). The CDR3 runs to 17 residues. V was clipped by 1 base and J by 2 bases, with 16 bases between them. CDR3: CATSRAQNSLPTDTQYF. The CDR3 nucleotides are TGTGCCACCAGCAGAGCCCAGAACAGTCTACCCACAGATACGCAGTATTTT.

The chain links TRBV9 to TRBJ2-3; maybe TRBD1 (5 bases). Germline assignment: CDR1 SGDLS and CDR2 YYNGEE. The CDR3 totals 14 residues. V was pared by 0 bases and J by 3 bases, with 8 bases between. The CDR3 bases are TGTGCCAGCAGCGTAGCTACAGGTACAGATACGCAGTATTTT. Translation gives CASSVATGTDTQYF.

V and J are TRBV5-5 and TRBJ2-7, with TRBD1 as a possible D gene (6 bases). Trimming took 2 bases from V and 4 from J, leaving 13 bases between them. CDR3 length: 14 residues. Germline V lookup: CDR1 SGHKS, CDR2 YYEKEE (reference sequence). CDR3 coding DNA: TGTGCCAGCAGCTTCCAACAGGGACCTTACGAGCAGTACTTC. Amino acids: CASSFQQGPYEQYF.

This chain joins TRBV5-4 and TRBJ1-1, with D possibly TRBD1 on 5 matching bases. Trimming took off 5 bases at V and 0 bases at J, with 17 bases between the two ends. The CDR3 sequence is 16 residues long. Germline-derived CDR1 and CDR2 are SGHNT and YYREEE (reference sequence). CDR3 nucleotides: TGTGCCAGCAGTCCCCCGGGGGTTAACTTGAACACTGAAGCTTTCTTT. Its translation is CASSPPGVNLNTEAFF.

This rearrangement joins TRBV12-5 to TRBJ1-6; tentatively, D is TRBD1 (5 bases). Trimming removed 0 bases at V and 5 bases at J, with 8 bases between. CDR1 is LGHNT, CDR2 FRNRAP, per germline. The CDR3 contains 15 residues. The CDR3 bases are TGTGCTAGTGGTTTGGTATCGGGGGATAATTCACCCCTCCACTTT. This gives the protein CASGLVSGDNSPLHF. Full variable domain (missing parts from reference TRBV12-5 and TRBJ1-6): DARVTQTPRHKVTEMGQEVTMRCQPILGHNTVFWYRQTMMQGLELLAYFRNRAPLDDSGMPKDRFSAEMPDATLATLKIQPSEPRDSAVYFCASGLVSGDNSPLHFGNGTRLTVT.

This clone was found once. V usage is TRBV5-1 and J usage is TRBJ2-2; 10 bases match TRBD2. CDR1 SGHRS and CDR2 YFSETQ come from the germline V gene. The CDR3 has 18 amino acids. V dropped 2 bases and J dropped 5; count of bases not matched to a gene: 12. The CDR3 DNA reads TGCGCCAGCAGCTTCAGCCTAGCGGGAGTGGAGGGGACCGGGGAGCTGTTTTTT. Residues: CASSFSLAGVEGTGELFF.

The V gene is TRBV5-6, the J gene TRBJ1-5, with TRBD1 as a possible D gene (5 bases). Germline V gene data show CDR1 as SGHDT and CDR2 as YYEEEE. The CDR3 has 14 residues. V was cut by 4 bases and J by 7 bases, with 15 bases left in between. In DNA, the CDR3 is TGTGCCAGCAGCCACTCCCAACGGGGGCAGCCCCAGCATTTT. It yields the protein CASSHSQRGQPQHF.

The chain couples TRBV25-1 to TRBJ2-7, with D possibly TRBD1 on 5 matching bases. Germline lookup yields CDR1 MGHDK and CDR2 SYGVNS. V shed 5 bases and J shed 5 bases, with 10 bases lying between them. This CDR3 contains 12 residues. The chain's CDR3 is CASSSGQNEQYF. CDR3 coding DNA: TGTGCCAGCAGTTCAGGGCAGAACGAGCAGTACTTC.

The genes are TRBV5-1 and TRBJ2-1, with 8 bases aligning to TRBD2. J was trimmed by 12 bases and V by 4 bases; bases with no gene match: 18. Per germline, CDR1 SGHRS and CDR2 YFSETQ. The CDR3 totals 16 residues. The CDR3 coding sequence is TGCGCCAGCAGCATCCAAGCGGGAGTGAGGTCATTAGGGCAGTTCTTC. This sequence encodes CASSIQAGVRSLGQFF.

The V and J genes are TRBV29-1 and TRBJ1-2, with a tentative D call TRBD1 (5 bases). This CDR3 has 14 residues. Germline CDR1 and CDR2: SQVTM and ANQGSEA. V was clipped by 8 bases and J by 5 bases, with 21 bases between them. CDR3 sequence: CSTTRPGRGYGYTF. The CDR3 DNA reads as TGCAGCACCACCCGGCCAGGGCGAGGATATGGCTACACCTTC.

The chain carries TRBV15 and TRBJ1-5, with D possibly being TRBD1 (6 bases). Trimming cost V 0 bases and J 7 bases, with 13 bases left between them. The CDR3 covers 15 residues. Looked up from germline, CDR1 is LNHNV and CDR2 is YYDKDF (reference sequence). The CDR3: CATSRDHGQGQPQHF. The CDR3 nucleotides read TGTGCCACCAGCAGAGATCATGGGCAGGGGCAGCCCCAGCATTTT.

V usage is TRBV4-3 and J usage is TRBJ2-3, with 8 bases identical to TRBD1. This CDR3 spans 18 amino acids. CDR1 is LGHNA and CDR2 is YSLEER in the germline V gene. With V trimmed by 0 bases and J by 5 bases, 13 bases remained unmatched. For the CDR3, the DNA is TGCGCCAGCAGCCAAGATTTTCGGCAGGGGGCGCGGGGAGATACGCAGTATTTT. This gives the protein CASSQDFRQGARGDTQYF.

The rearrangement links TRBV19 to TRBJ1-2; D possibly corresponds to TRBD1 (5 bases). CDR3 size: 14 residues. The ends were cut back, 3 bases at V and 3 bases at J, with 11 bases in the middle. Germline V gene data show CDR1 as LNHDA and CDR2 as SQIVND (reference sequence). CDR3 nucleotide sequence: TGTGCCAGTAGTATCCCAGGGTTGGACTATGGCTACACCTTC. The encoded protein is CASSIPGLDYGYTF.

This chain links TRBV18 with TRBJ2-5, with D possibly being TRBD1 (6 bases). The length of the CDR3 is 14 residues. From germline, CDR1 is KGHSH and CDR2 LQKENI. V was shortened by 6 bases and J by 9 bases, with 20 bases between the two germline ends. CDR3 DNA sequence: TGTGCCAGCTCTCCCGACAGGCAGCAAGGGGCCCAGTACTTC. Its protein product is CASSPDRQQGAQYF.

The CDR3 here is CASSHPGQTYEQYF. CDR3 coding DNA: TGTGCCAGCAGCCACCCGGGACAGACCTACGAGCAGTACTTC. The rearrangement joins TRBV3-1 (or the pseudogene TRBV3-2) to TRBJ2-7, with 7 bases lining up with TRBD1. The CDR3 is made up of 14 amino acids. CDR1 and CDR2 (germline): LGHDT, YNNKEL (reference sequence). V was pared by 3 bases and J by 2 bases, with 4 bases of the junction left unmatched.

This sequence joins TRBV5-1 and TRBJ1-1, with TRBD1 as a possible D gene (6 bases). Trimming removed 3 bases at V and 3 bases at J, with 12 bases between. Germline lookup yields CDR1 SGHRS and CDR2 YFSETQ. The CDR3 extends over 14 amino acids. This chain's CDR3 is CASSSQGRDTEAFF. CDR3 nucleotides: TGCGCCAGCAGCTCACAGGGACGGGACACTGAAGCTTTCTTT.

The chain employs TRBV2 and TRBJ1-1, with D maybe TRBD1 (5 bases). This CDR3 has 15 residues. Trimming took off 5 bases at V and 0 bases at J, with 13 bases between the two ends. Germline values: CDR1 SNHLY, CDR2 FYNNEI. The CDR3 here is CASSYDSPMNTEAFF. Written as DNA, the CDR3 is TGTGCCAGCAGTTACGACAGCCCCATGAACACTGAAGCTTTCTTT.

The V and J genes are TRBV19 and TRBJ2-5, with D possibly matching TRBD1 (6 bases). V was clipped by 9 bases and J by 2 bases, with 22 bases between them. Germline assignment: CDR1 LNHDA and CDR2 SQIVND (reference sequence). This CDR3 is 16 amino acids long. The CDR3 DNA is TGTGCCAGCTCGGCCCCAGTCGACAGGCTACAAGAGACCCAGTACTTC. This translates into CASSAPVDRLQETQYF.

V and J are TRBV6-2 or TRBV6-3 and TRBJ2-1, with 7 bases identical to TRBD2. This CDR3 comprises 15 residues. V trimming: 6 bases; J trimming: 8 bases; junction bases outside the gene matches: 13. Per germline, CDR1 MNHEY and CDR2 SVGEGT. CDR3 amino acids: CASSRGTLSGDEQFF. In DNA, the CDR3 is TGTGCCAGCAGCCGCGGGACGCTAAGCGGGGATGAGCAGTTCTTC.

J is TRBJ2-2 and V is TRBV5-6, with 7 bases fitting TRBD1. The CDR3 contains 14 residues. The trim removed 1 base at V and 3 bases at J, leaving 0 bases unmatched. Germline-derived CDR1 and CDR2 are SGHDT and YYEEEE. DNA for the CDR3: TGTGCCAGCAGCTTGACAGGGGACACCGGGGAGCTGTTTTTT. It encodes CASSLTGDTGELFF. The full variable domain, rest sourced from reference TRBV5-6 and TRBJ2-2, is DAGVTQSPTHLIKTRGQQVTLRCSPKSGHDTVSWYQQALGQGPQFIFQYYEEEERQRGNFPDRFSGHQFPNYSSELNVNALLLGDSALYLCASSLTGDTGELFFGEGSRLTVL.

There are a few counts of this clone. This sequence joins TRBV2 and TRBJ2-2, with TRBD2 identical over 9 bases. V gave up 5 bases and J gave up 7 bases; unmatched junction bases: 8. From germline, CDR1 is SNHLY and CDR2 FYNNEI. The CDR3 runs 15 residues. CDR3 nucleotides: TGTGCCAGCAGTATCTCTAGCGGGAACGTCGGGGAGCTGTTTTTT. It yields the protein CASSISSGNVGELFF.

This rearrangement joins TRBV30 to TRBJ2-3, with 7 bases aligning to TRBD2. Germline V CDR1 and CDR2: GTSNPN, SVGIG (reference sequence). With 4 bases clipped from V and 4 bases from J, the junction kept 5 bases outside the gene matches. The CDR3 has 13 residues. The CDR3 sequence is CAWTSGVPDTQYF. The CDR3 DNA is TGTGCCTGGACTAGCGGAGTCCCAGATACGCAGTATTTT.